The sequence of this TCR beta chain was determined in a study of CXCR3-negative and CXCR3-positive naive CD8 T cells. Study-level findings and limits: Cryopreservation partially lowered CXCR3 expression, so most assays used fresh PBMCs. Relative to CXCR3-negative naive cells, CXCR3-positive naive cells had more hydrophobic TRB CDR3s.

UMI-labeled 5' RACE yielded the TRB cDNA libraries. TCRdb re-called the 5' RACE reads and shows each CDR3 protein once, DNA omitted. The ten top clones account for 0.4% to 0.5%, within a sample of some 150,000 distinct CDR3 sequences. This CDR3 has 14 amino acids. The V gene's germline CDR1 is MDHEN and CDR2 SYDVKM. On this clonotype: The antigen is unknown.

The TCR was taken from a human donor in good health. Some clones in this sample may be carry-over from other donors' samples. The sequencing input was naive CXCR3+ CD8+ T cells from blood. Subset described: CD45RO-CCR7+CD27+CD95- naive CD8+ T cells expressing CXCR3 (TNR3+). V is TRBV28 and J is TRBJ2-3; the TRBD1 assignment by TCRdb is unverifiable without DNA. CDR3 loop: CASSWTGGVDTQYF.